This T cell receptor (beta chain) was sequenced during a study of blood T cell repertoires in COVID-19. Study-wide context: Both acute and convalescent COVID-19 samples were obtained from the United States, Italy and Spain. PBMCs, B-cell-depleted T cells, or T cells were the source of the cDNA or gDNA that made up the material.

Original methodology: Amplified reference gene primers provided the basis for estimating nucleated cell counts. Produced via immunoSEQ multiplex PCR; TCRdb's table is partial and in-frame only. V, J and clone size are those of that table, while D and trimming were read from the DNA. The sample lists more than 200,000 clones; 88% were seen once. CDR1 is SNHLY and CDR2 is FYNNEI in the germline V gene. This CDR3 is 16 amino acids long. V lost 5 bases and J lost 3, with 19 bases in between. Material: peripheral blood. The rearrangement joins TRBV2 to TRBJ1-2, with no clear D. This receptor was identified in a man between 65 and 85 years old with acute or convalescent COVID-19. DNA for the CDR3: TGTGCCAGCAGTAGGACTGAGACTTGGGTGGACTATGGCTACACCTTC. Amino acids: CASSRTETWVDYGYTF.